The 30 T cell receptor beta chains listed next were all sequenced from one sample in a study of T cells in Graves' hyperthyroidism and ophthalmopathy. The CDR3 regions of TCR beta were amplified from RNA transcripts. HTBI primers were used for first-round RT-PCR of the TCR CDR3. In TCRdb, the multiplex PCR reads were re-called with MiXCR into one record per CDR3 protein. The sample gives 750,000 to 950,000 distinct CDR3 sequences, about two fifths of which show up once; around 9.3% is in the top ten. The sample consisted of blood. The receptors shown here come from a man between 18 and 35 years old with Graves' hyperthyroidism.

CDR3 DNA sequence: TGCAGTGCCAACGACCTAGAGACAGGGTATAGCAATCAGCCCCAGCATTTT. Protein: CSANDLETGYSNQPQHF. The chain carries TRBV20-1 and TRBJ1-5; 7 bases are shared with TRBD1. V dropped 6 bases and J dropped 0; count of bases not matched to a gene: 14. This CDR3 spans 17 amino acids. In germline, CDR1 is DFQATT, CDR2 SNEGSKA (reference sequence).

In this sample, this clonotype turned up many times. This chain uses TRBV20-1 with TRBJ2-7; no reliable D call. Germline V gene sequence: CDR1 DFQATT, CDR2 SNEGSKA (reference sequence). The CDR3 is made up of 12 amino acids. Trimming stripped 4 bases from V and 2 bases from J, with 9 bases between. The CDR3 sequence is CSAKASPYEQYF. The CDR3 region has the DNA TGCAGTGCTAAGGCCAGTCCCTACGAGCAGTACTTC.

The CDR3 is CASSQRGSTDTQYF. The CDR3 nucleotides read TGTGCCAGCAGCCAGCGGGGGAGCACAGATACGCAGTATTTT. V and J are TRBV9 and TRBJ2-3; 8 bases agree with TRBD2. Trimming cost V 4 bases and J 0 bases; bases outside gene matches: 1. The CDR3 loop spans 14 amino acids. Germline V lookup: CDR1 SGDLS, CDR2 YYNGEE. Full variable domain (missing parts from reference TRBV9 and TRBJ2-3): DSGVTQTPKHLITATGQRVTLRCSPRSGDLSVYWYQQSLDQGLQFLIQYYNGEERAKGNILERFSAQQFPDLHSELNLSSLELGDSALYFCASSQRGSTDTQYFGPGTRLTVL.

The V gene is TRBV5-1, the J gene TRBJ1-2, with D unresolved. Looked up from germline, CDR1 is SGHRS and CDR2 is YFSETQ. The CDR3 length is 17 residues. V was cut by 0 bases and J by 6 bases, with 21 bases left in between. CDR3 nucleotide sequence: TGCGCCAGCAGCTTGGGATTGGAGGGCCTCCGAGAGAATGGCTACACCTTC. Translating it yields CASSLGLEGLRENGYTF.

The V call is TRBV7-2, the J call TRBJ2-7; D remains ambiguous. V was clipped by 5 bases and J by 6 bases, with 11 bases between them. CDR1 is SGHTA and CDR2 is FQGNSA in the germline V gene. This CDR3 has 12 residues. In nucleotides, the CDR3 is TGTGCCAGCAGCCTAGAAACGCGCGAGCAGTACTTC. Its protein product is CASSLETREQYF.

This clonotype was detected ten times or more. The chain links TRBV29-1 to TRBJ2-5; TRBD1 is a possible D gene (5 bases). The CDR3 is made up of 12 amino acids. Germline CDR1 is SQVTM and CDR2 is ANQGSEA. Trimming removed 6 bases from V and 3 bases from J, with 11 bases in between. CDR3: CSVAATEETQYF. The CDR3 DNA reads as TGCAGCGTCGCGGCGACAGAAGAGACCCAGTACTTC.

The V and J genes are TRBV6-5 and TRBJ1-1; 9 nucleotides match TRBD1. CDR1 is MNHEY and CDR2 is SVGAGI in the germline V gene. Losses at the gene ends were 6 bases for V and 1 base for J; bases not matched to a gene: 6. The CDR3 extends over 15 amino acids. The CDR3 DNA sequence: TGTGCCAGCAGGCTGGGACAGGGTACGAACACTGAAGCTTTCTTT. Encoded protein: CASRLGQGTNTEAFF.

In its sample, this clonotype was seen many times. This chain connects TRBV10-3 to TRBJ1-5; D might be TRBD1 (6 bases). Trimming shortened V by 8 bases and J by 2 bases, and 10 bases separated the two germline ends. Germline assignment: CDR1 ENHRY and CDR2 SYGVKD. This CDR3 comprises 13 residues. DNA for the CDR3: TGTGCCATCTCCAGGGGCGGCAATCAGCCCCAGCATTTT. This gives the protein CAISRGGNQPQHF.

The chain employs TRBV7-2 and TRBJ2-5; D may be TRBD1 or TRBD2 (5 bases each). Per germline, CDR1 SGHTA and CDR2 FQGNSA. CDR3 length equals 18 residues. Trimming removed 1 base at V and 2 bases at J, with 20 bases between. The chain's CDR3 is CASSLGGGPGQAQETQYF. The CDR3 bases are TGTGCCAGCAGCTTAGGAGGAGGACCGGGGCAGGCTCAAGAGACCCAGTACTTC.

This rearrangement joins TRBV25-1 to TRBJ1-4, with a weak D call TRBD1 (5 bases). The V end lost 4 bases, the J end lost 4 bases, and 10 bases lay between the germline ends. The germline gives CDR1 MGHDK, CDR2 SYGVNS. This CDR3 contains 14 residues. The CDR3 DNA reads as TGTGCCAGCAGTGCGTCAGGGTTTAATGAAAAACTGTTTTTT. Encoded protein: CASSASGFNEKLFF.

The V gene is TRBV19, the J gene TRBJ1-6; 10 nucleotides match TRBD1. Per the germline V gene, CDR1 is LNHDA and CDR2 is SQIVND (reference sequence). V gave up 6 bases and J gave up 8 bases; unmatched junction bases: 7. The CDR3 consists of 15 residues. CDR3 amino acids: CASRAHGTGDSPLHF. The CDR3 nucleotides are TGTGCCAGTAGGGCCCACGGGACAGGGGATTCACCCCTCCACTTT.

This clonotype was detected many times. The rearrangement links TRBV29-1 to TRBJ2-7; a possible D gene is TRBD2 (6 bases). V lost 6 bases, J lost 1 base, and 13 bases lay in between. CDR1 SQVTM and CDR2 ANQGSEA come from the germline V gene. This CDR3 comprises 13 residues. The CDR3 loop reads CSVLLAESYEQYF. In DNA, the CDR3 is TGCAGCGTACTGTTAGCGGAATCCTACGAGCAGTACTTC.

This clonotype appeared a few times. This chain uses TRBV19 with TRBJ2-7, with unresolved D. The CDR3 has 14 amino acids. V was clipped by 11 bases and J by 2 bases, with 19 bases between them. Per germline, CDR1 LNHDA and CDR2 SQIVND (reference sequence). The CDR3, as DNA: TGTGCCCCAACCCGGACCTACCCAACCTACGAGCAGTACTTC. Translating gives CAPTRTYPTYEQYF.

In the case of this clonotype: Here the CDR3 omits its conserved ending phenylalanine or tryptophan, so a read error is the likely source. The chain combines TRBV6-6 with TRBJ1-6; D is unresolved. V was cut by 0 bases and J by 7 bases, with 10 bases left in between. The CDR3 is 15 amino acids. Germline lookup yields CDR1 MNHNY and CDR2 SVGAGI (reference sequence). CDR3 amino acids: CASSYSERGNSPLHL. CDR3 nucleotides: TGTGCCAGCAGTTACTCTGAACGGGGAAATTCACCCCTCCACCTT.

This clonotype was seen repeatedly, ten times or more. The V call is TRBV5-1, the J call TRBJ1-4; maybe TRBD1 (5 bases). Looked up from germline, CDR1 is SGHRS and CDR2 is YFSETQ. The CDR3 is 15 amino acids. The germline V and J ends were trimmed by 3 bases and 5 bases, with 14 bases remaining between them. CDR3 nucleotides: TGCGCCAGCAGCTGGGCGGGGGACGTAAATGAAAAACTGTTTTTT. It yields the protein CASSWAGDVNEKLFF.

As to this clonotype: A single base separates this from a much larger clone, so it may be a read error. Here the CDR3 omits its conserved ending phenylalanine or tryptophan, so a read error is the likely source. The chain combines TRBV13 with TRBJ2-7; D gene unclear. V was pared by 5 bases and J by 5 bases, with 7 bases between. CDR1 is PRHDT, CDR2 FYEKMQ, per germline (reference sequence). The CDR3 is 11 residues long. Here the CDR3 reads CASSRHHEQYS. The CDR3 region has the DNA TGTGCCAGCAGCCGTCACCACGAGCAGTACTCC.

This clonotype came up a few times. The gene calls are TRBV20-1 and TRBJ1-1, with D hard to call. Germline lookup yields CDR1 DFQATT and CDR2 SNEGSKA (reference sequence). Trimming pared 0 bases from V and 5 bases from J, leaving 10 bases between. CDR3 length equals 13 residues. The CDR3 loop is CSAREGSGTEAFF. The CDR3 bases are TGCAGTGCTAGAGAGGGGAGCGGGACTGAAGCTTTCTTT.

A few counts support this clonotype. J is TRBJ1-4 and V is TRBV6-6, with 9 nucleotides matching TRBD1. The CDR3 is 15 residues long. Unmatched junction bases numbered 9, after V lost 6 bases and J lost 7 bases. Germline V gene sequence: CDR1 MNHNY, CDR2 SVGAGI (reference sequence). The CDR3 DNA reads TGTGCCAGCAGAATGCTCGGGACAGGGAGTGAAAAACTGTTTTTT. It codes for CASRMLGTGSEKLFF.

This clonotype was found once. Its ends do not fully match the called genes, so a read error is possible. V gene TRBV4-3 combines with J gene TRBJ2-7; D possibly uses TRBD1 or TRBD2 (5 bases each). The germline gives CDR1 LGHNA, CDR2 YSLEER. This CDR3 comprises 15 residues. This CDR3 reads CAGSQSGTGTYEQYF. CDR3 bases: TGCGCCGGCAGCCAGTCTGGGACGGGCACCTACGAGCAGTACTTC.

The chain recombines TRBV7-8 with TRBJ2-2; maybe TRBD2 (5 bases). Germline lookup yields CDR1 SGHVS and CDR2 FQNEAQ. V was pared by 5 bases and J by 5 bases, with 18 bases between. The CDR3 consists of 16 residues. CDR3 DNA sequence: TGTGCCAGCAGCCAAGATGGACTTCGATGGACCGGGGAGCTGTTTTTT. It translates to CASSQDGLRWTGELFF.

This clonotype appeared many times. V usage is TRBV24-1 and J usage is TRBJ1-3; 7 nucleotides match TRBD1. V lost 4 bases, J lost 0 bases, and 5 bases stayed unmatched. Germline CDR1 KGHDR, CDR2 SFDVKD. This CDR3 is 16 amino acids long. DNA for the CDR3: TGTGCCACCAGTGAATCGACAGGGAGCTCTGGAAACACCATATATTTT. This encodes CATSESTGSSGNTIYF.

CDR3 region: CSARELVSGNTEAFF. The CDR3 DNA is TGCAGTGCTAGAGAATTGGTTTCGGGTAACACTGAAGCTTTCTTT. The chain has TRBV20-1 and TRBJ1-1; no reliable D call. The CDR3 is made up of 15 amino acids. Germline V gene data show CDR1 as DFQATT and CDR2 as SNEGSKA (reference sequence). V lost 0 bases, J lost 2 bases, and 13 bases lay in between.

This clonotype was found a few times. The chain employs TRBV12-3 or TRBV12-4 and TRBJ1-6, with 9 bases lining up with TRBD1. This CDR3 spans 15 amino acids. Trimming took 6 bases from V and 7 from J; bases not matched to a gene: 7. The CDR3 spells CASSTGGMGNSPLHF. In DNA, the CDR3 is TGTGCCAGCAGCACAGGGGGCATGGGAAATTCACCCCTCCACTTT.

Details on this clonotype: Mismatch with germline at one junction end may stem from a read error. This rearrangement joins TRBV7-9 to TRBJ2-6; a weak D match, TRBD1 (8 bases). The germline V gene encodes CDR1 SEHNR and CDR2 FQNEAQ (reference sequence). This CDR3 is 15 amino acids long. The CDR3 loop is CASSPGQGGGNVLTF. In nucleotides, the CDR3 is TGTGCCAGCAGCCCCGGACAGGGAGGGGGCAACGTCCTGACTTTC.

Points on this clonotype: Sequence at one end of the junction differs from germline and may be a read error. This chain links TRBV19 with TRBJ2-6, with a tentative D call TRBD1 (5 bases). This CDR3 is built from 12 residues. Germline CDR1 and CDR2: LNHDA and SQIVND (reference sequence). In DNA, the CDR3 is TGTGCCTGGACCCCTGGGGCCAACGTCCCGACTTTC. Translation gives CAWTPGANVPTF.

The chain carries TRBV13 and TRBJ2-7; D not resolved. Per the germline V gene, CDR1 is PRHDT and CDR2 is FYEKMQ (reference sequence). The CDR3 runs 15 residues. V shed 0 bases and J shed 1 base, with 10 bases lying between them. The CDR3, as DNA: TGTGCCAGCAGCTTAGGAATAGTAGAGTCCTACGAGCAGTACTTC. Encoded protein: CASSLGIVESYEQYF.

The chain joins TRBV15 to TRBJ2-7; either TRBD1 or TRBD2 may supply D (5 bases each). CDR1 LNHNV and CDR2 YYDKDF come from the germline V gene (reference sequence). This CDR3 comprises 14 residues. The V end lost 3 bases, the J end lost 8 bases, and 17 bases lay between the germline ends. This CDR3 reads CATSRQDGDPQQYF. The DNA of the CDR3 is TGTGCCACCAGCAGGCAAGATGGGGACCCCCAGCAGTACTTC.

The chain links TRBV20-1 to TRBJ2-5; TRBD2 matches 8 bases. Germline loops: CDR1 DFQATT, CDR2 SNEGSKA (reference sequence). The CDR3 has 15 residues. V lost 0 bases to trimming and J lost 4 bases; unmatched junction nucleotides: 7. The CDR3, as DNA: TGCAGTGCTAGAGATTGGGGCGGGAGGAGAGAGACCCAGTACTTC. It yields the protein CSARDWGGRRETQYF.

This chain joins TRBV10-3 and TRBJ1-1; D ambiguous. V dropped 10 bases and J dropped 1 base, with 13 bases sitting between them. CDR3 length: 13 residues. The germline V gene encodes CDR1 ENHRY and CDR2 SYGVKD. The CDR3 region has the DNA TGTGCCAGCCACTGGGGTGAGAACACTGAAGCTTTCTTT. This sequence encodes CASHWGENTEAFF.

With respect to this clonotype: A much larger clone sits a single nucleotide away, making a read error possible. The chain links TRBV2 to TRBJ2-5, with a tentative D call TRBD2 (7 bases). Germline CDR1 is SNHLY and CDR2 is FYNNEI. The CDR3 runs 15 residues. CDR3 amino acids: CASREAGGAPETQYF. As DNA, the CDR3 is TGTGCCAGCAGAGAAGCTGGGGGGGCGCCAGAGACCCAGTACTTC. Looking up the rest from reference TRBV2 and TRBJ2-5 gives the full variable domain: EPEVTQTPSHQVTQMGQEVILRCVPISNHLYFYWYRQILGQKVEFLVSFYNNEISEKSEIFDDQFSVERPDGSNFTLKIRSTKLEDSAMYFCASREAGGAPETQYFGPGTRLLVL.